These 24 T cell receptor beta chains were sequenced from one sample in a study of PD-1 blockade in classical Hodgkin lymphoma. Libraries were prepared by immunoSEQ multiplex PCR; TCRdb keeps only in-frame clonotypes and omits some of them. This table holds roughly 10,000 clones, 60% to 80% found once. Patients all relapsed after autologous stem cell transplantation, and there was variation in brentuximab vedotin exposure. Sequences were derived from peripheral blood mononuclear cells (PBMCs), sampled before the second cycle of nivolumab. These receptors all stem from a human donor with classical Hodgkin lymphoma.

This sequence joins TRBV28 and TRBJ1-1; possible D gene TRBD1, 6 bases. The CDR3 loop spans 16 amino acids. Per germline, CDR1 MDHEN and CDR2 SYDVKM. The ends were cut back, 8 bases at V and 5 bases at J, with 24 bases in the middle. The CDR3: CASGLEGGGESTEAFF. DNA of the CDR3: TGTGCCAGCGGGCTTGAGGGGGGGGGCGAATCTACTGAAGCTTTCTTT. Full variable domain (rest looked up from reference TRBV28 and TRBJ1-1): DVKVTQSSRYLVKRTGEKVFLECVQDMDHENMFWYRQDPGLGLRLIYFSYDVKMKEKGDIPEGYSVSREKKERFSLILESASTNQTSMYLCASGLEGGGESTEAFFGQGTRLTVV.

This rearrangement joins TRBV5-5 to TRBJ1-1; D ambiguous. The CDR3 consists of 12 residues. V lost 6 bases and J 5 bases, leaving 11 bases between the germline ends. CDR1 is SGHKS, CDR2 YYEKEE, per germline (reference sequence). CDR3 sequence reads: CASTFQATEAFF. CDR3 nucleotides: TGTGCCAGCACCTTTCAAGCGACTGAAGCTTTCTTT.

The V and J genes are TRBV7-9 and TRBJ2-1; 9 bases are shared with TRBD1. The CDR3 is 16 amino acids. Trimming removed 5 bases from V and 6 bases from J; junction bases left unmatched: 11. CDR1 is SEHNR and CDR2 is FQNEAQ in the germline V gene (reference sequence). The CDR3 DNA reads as TGTGCCAGCAGCGTCCGGGACAGGGAGATTTCCAATGAGCAGTTCTTC. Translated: CASSVRDREISNEQFF.

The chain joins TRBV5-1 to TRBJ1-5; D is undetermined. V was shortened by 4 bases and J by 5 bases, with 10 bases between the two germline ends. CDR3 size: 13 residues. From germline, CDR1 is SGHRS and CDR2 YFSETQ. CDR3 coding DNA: TGCGCCAGCAGCCCCGAACCGCATCAGCCCCAGCATTTT. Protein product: CASSPEPHQPQHF.

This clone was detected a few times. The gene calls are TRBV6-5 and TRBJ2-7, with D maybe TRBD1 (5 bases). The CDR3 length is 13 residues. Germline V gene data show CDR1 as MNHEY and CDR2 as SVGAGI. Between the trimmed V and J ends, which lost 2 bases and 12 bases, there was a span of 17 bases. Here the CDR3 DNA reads TGTGCCAGCAGTTACGGACACAAAATCCCCCCGTACTTC. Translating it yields CASSYGHKIPPYF.

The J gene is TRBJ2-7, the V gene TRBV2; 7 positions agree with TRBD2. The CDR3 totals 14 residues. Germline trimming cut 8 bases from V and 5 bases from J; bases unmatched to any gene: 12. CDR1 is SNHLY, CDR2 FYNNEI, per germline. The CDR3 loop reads CASAGRELSHEQYF. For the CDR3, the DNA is TGTGCCAGCGCGGGGCGGGAGTTAAGCCACGAGCAGTACTTC. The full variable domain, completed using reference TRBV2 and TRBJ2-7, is EPEVTQTPSHQVTQMGQEVILRCVPISNHLYFYWYRQILGQKVEFLVSFYNNEISEKSEIFDDQFSVERPDGSNFTLKIRSTKLEDSAMYFCASAGRELSHEQYFGPGTRLTVT.

CDR3 protein: CATQALTGANVLTF. CDR3 in DNA: TGTGCAACTCAGGCCCTTACTGGGGCCAACGTCCTGACTTTC. V is TRBV12-2 and J is TRBJ2-6; TRBD1 reflects the table's D call only, with no check against the DNA. TRBV12-2 is flagged as a pseudogene. This CDR3 spans 14 amino acids.

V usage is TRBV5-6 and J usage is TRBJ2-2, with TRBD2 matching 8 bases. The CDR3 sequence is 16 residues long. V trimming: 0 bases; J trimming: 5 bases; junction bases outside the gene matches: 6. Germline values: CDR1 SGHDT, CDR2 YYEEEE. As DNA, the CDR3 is TGTGCCAGCAGCTTGGGGAGCGGGAGCTTTACCGGGGAGCTGTTTTTT. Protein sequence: CASSLGSGSFTGELFF.

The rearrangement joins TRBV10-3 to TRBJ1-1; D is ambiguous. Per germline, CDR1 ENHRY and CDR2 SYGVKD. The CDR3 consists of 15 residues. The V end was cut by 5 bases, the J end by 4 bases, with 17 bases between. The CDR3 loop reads CAISWEFTSSTEAFF. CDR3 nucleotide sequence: TGTGCCATCAGTTGGGAATTTACCTCGAGCACTGAAGCTTTCTTT.

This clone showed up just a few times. The CDR3 nucleotides read TGTGCCAGCAGCTCCCCAATACTAGCGGGACGCGATACGCAGTATTTT. This translates into CASSSPILAGRDTQYF. The rearrangement links TRBV28 to TRBJ2-3; 10 bases map to TRBD2. V lost 6 bases to trimming and J lost 6 bases; unmatched junction nucleotides: 12. CDR1 is MDHEN and CDR2 is SYDVKM in the germline V gene. This CDR3 comprises 16 residues. Full variable domain (remainder filled in from reference TRBV28 and TRBJ2-3): DVKVTQSSRYLVKRTGEKVFLECVQDMDHENMFWYRQDPGLGLRLIYFSYDVKMKEKGDIPEGYSVSREKKERFSLILESASTNQTSMYLCASSSPILAGRDTQYFGPGTRLTVL.

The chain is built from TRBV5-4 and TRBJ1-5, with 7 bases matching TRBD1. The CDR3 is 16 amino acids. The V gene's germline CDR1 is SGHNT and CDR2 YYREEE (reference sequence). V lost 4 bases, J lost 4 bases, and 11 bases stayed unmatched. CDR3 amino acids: CASSPHPGQRNQPQHF. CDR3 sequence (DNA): TGTGCCAGCAGCCCCCACCCGGGACAGAGGAATCAGCCCCAGCATTTT.

CDR3 residues: CASSPRDSLPEKLFF. CDR3 in DNA: TGTGCCAGCAGCCCGAGGGACAGTCTTCCCGAAAAACTGTTTTTT. The chain joins TRBV5-4 to TRBJ1-4; TRBD1 aligns across 7 bases. V shed 4 bases and J 8 bases; nucleotides not matched to a gene: 11. The CDR3 length is 15 residues. Germline V CDR1 and CDR2: SGHNT, YYREEE (reference sequence).

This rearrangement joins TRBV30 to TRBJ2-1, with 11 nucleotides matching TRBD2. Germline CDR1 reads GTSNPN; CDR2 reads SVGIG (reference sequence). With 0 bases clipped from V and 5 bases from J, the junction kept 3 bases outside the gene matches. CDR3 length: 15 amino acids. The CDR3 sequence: CAWSVPSGRNNEQFF. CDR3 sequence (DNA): TGTGCCTGGAGTGTACCTAGCGGGAGGAACAATGAGCAGTTCTTC.

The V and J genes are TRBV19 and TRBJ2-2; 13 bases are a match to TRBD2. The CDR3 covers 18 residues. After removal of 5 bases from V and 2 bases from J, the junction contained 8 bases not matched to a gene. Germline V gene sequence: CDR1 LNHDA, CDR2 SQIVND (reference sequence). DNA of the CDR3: TGTGCCAGTAGTGATCCGGGACTAGCGGGACCCAACACCGGGGAGCTGTTTTTT. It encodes CASSDPGLAGPNTGELFF. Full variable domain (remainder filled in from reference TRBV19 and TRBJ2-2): DGGITQSPKYLFRKEGQNVTLSCEQNLNHDAMYWYRQDPGQGLRLIYYSQIVNDFQKGDIAEGYSVSREKKESFPLTVTSAQKNPTAFYLCASSDPGLAGPNTGELFFGEGSRLTVL.

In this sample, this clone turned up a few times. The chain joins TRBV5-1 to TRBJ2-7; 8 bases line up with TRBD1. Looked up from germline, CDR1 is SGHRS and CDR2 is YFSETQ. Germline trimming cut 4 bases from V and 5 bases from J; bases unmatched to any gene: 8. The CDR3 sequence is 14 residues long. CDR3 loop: CASSPGTGGHEQYF. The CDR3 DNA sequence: TGCGCCAGCAGCCCAGGGACAGGCGGACACGAGCAGTACTTC.

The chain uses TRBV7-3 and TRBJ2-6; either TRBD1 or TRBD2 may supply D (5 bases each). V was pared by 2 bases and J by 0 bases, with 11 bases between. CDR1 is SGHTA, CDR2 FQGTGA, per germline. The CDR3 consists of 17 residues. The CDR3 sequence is CASSLGDGYSGANVLTF. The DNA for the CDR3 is TGTGCCAGCAGCTTAGGGGACGGCTACTCTGGGGCCAACGTCCTGACTTTC.

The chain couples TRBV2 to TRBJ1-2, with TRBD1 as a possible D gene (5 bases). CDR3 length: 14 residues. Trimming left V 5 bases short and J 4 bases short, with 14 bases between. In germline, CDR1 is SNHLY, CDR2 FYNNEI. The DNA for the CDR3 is TGTGCCAGCAGTACGGGACGCACAATCTATGGCTACACCTTC. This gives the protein CASSTGRTIYGYTF.

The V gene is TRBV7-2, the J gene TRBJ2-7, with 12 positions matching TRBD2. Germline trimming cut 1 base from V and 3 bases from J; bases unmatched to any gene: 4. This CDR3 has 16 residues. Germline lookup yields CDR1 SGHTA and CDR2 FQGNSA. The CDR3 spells CASSLGQLAGGYEQYF. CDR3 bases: TGTGCCAGCAGCTTAGGGCAACTAGCGGGAGGCTACGAGCAGTACTTC.

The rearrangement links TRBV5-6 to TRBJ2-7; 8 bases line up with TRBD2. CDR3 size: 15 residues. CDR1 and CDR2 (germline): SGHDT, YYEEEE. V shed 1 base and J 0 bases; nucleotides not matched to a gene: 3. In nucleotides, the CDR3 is TGTGCCAGCAGCTTGTCCGGGACTAGCTCCTACGAGCAGTACTTC. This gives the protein CASSLSGTSSYEQYF.

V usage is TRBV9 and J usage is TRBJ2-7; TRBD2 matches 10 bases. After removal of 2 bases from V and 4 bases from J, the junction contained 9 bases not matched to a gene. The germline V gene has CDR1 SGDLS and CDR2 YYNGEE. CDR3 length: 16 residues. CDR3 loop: CASSVDQLAGLYEQYF. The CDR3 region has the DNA TGTGCCAGCAGCGTCGATCAACTAGCGGGACTTTACGAGCAGTACTTC.

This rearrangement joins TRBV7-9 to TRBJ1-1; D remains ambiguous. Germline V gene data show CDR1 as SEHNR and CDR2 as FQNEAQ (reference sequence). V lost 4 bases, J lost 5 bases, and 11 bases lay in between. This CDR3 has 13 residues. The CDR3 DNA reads TGTGCCAGCAGCTCCGACGGATGGACTGAAGCTTTCTTT. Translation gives CASSSDGWTEAFF.

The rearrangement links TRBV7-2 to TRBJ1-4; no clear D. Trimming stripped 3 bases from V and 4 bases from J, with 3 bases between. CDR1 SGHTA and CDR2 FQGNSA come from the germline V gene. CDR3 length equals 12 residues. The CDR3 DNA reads TGTGCCAGCAGCTTCAATAATGAAAAACTGTTTTTT. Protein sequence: CASSFNNEKLFF.

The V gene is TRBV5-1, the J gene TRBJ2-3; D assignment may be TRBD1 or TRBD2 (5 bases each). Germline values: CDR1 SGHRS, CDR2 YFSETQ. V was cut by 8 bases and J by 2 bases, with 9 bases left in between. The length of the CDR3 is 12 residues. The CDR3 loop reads CASGGDTDTQYF. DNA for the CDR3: TGCGCCAGTGGGGGAGACACAGATACGCAGTATTTT.

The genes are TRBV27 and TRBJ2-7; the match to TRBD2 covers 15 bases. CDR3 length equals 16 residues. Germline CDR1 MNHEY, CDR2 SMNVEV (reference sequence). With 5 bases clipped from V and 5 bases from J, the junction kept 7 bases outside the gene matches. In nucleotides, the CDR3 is TGTGCCAGCAGTCCCGGGACTAGCGGGAGGATCAACGAGCAGTACTTC. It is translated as CASSPGTSGRINEQYF.